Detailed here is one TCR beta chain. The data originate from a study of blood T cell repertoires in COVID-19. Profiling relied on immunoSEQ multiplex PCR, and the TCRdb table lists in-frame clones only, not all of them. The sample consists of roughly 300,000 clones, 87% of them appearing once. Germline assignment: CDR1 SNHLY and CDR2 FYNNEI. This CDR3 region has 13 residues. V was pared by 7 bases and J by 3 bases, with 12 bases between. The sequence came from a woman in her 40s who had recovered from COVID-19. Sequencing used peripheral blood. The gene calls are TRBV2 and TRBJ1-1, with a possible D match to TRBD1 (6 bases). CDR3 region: CASIREGDTEAFF. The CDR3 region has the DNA TGTGCCAGCATTCGCGAGGGGGACACTGAAGCTTTCTTT.